The entry below gives a single TCR beta chain sequence along with its context. Its antigen is unknown. These data belong to a study of graft-versus-host responses after intestinal transplantation. Study overall: Grafts were multivisceral, liver-intestinal, or isolated intestinal. Anti-thymocyte globulin induction, then tacrolimus and steroids for roughly 3 years, went to all recipients. Study findings and constraints: Researchers found GvH clones in recipient marrow, and some showed up first in ileum or blood.

CDR3 size: 14 residues. V gave up 0 bases and J gave up 5 bases; unmatched junction bases: 3. Germline CDR1 is SGHDT and CDR2 is YYEEEE. The repertoire was sequenced with immunoSEQ multiplex PCR; TCRdb's copy has only in-frame clones and lacks some. The sample includes nearly 95,000 clones, about 93% of them seen just once. Sequenced here: unstimulated CD8+ T cells sorted from spleen or lymph node cells, sampled before intestinal transplant. This sequence originates from a human donor who received an intestinal transplant. The chain combines TRBV5-6 with TRBJ2-7; TRBD1 agrees at 9 bases. The CDR3 nucleotides are TGTGCCAGCAGCTTGGTACAGGGGGCCCACGAGCAGTACTTC. This encodes CASSLVQGAHEQYF.